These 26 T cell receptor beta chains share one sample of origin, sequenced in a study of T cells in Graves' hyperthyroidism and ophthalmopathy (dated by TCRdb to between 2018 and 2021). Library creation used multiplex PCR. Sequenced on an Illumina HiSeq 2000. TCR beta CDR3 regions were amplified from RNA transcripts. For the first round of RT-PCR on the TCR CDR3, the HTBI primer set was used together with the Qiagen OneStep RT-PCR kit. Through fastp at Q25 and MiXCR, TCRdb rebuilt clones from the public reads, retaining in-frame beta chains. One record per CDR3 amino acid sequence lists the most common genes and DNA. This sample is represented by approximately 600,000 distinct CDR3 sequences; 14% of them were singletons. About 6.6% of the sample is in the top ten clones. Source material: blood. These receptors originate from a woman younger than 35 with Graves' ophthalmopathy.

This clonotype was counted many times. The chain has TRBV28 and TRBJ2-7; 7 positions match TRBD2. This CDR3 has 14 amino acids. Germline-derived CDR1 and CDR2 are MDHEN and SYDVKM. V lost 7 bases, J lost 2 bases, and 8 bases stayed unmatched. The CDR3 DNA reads TGTGCCAGCATCGAGTCGGGAGGAACCTACGAGCAGTACTTC. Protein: CASIESGGTYEQYF.

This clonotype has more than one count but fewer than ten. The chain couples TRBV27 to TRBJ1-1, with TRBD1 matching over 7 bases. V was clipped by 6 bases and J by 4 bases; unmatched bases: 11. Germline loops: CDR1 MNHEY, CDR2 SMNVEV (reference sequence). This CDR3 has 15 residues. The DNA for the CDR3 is TGTGCCAGCAGGATGAACAGGGGCTGGAGCACTGAAGCTTTCTTT. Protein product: CASRMNRGWSTEAFF.

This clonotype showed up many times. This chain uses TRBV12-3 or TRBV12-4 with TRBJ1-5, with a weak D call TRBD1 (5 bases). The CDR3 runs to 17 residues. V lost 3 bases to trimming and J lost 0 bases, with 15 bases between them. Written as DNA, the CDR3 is TGTGCCAGCAGTTTTTACTCGGGGCTGTATAGCAATCAGCCCCAGCATTTT. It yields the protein CASSFYSGLYSNQPQHF.

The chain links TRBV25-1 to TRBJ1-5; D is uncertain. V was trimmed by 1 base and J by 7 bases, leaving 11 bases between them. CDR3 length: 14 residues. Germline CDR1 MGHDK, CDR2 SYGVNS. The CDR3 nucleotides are TGTGCCAGCAGTGAATTGGAAAGTTACCAGCCCCAGCATTTT. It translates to CASSELESYQPQHF.

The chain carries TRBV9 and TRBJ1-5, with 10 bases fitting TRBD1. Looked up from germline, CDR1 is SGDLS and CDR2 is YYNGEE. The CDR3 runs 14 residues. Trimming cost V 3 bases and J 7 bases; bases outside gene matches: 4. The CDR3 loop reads CASSAGTGVQPQHF. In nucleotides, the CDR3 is TGTGCCAGCAGCGCGGGGACAGGGGTCCAGCCCCAGCATTTT.

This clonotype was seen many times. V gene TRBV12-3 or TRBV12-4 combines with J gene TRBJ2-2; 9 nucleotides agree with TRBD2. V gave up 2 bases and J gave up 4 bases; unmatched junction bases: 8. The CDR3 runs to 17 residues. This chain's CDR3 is CASSLIGTSLGTGELFF. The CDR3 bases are TGTGCCAGCAGTTTAATCGGGACTAGCTTAGGCACCGGGGAGCTGTTTTTT.

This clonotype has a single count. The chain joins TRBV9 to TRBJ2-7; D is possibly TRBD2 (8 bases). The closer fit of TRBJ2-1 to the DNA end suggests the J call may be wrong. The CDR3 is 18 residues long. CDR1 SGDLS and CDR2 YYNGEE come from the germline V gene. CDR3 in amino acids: CASSVGSGTAGVSYEQFF. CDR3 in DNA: TGTGCCAGCAGCGTAGGGTCAGGGACAGCGGGGGTCTCCTACGAGCAGTTCTTC.

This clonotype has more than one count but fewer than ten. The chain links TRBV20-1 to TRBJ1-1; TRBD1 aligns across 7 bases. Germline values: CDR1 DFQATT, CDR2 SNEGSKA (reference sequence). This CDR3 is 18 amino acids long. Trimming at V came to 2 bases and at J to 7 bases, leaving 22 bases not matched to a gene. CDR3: CSARPDRSIGLFNLEAFF. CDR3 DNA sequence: TGCAGTGCTAGACCGGACAGGTCTATAGGACTTTTTAACCTTGAAGCTTTCTTT.

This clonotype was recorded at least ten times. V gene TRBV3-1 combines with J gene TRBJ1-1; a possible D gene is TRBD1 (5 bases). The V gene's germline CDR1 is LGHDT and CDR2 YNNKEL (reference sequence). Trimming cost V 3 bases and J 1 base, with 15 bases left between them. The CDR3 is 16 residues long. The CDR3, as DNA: TGTGCCAGCAGCCAGCCCCTCACGAGGGGGAACACTGAAGCTTTCTTT. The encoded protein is CASSQPLTRGNTEAFF.

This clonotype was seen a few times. The CDR3, as DNA: TGTGCCAGCAGTTACTCTCGGAGTGCCGGGGAGCTGTTTTTT. It encodes CASSYSRSAGELFF. This chain uses TRBV6-5 with TRBJ2-2; no definite D call. Germline V gene lookup returns CDR1 MNHEY and CDR2 SVGAGI. V lost 0 bases to trimming and J lost 6 bases, with 8 bases between them. The CDR3 is 14 residues long.

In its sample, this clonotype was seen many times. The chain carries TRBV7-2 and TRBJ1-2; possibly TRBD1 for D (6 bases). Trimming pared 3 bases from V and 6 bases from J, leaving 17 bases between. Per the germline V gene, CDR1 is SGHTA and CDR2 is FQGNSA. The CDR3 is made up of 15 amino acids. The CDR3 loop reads CASSFKGGGFDGYTF. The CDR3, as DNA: TGTGCCAGCAGCTTTAAGGGGGGCGGGTTCGATGGCTACACCTTC.

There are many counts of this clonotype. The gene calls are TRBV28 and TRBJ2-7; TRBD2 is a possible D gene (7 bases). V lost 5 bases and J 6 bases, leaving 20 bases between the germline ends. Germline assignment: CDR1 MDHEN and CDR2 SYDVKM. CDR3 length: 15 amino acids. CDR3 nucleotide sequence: TGTGCCAGCAGTCCCCCGGGGCCAGGGGAGGGCGAGCAGTACTTC. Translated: CASSPPGPGEGEQYF. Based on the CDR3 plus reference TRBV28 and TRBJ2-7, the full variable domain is DVKVTQSSRYLVKRTGEKVFLECVQDMDHENMFWYRQDPGLGLRLIYFSYDVKMKEKGDIPEGYSVSREKKERFSLILESASTNQTSMYLCASSPPGPGEGEQYFGPGTRLTVT.

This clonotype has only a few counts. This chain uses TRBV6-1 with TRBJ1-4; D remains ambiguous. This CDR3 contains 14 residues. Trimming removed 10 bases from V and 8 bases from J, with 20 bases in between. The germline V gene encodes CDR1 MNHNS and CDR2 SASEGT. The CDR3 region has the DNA TGTGCCACGCCGGGCGATCCCTCGAGAGAAAAACTGTTTTTT. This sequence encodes CATPGDPSREKLFF.

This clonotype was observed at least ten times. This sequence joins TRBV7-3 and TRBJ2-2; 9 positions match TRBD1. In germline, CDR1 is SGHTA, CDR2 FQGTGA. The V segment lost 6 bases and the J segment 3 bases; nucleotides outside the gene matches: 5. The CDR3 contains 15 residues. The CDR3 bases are TGTGCCAGCAGGCCGGGACAGGGTCACACCGGGGAGCTGTTTTTT. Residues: CASRPGQGHTGELFF.

The CDR3 here is CASSGIVDTQYF. In nucleotides, the CDR3 is TGTGCCAGCAGCGGCATCGTAGATACGCAGTATTTT. V and J are TRBV7-9 and TRBJ2-3; D is ambiguous. Trimming removed 5 bases at V and 5 bases at J, with 8 bases between. From germline, CDR1 is SEHNR and CDR2 FQNEAQ (reference sequence). This CDR3 spans 12 amino acids.

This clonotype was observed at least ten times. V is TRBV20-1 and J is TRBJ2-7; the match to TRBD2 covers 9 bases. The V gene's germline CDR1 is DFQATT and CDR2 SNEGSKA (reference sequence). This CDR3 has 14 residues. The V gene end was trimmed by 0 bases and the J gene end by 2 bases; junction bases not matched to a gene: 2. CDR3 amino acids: CSAREAGGAYEQYF. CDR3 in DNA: TGCAGTGCTAGAGAGGCGGGAGGGGCCTACGAGCAGTACTTC.

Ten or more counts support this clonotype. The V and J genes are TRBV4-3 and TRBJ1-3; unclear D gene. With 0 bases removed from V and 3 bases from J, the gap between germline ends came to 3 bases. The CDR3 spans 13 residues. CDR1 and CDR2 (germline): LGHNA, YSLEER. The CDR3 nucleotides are TGCGCCAGCAGCCAAGATAATGGAAACACCATATATTTT. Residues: CASSQDNGNTIYF.

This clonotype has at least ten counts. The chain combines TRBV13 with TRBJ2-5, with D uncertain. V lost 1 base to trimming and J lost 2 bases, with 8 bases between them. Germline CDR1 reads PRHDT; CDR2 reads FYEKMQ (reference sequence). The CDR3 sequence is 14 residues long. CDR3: CASSLEAVQETQYF. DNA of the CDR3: TGTGCCAGCAGCTTAGAGGCAGTTCAAGAGACCCAGTACTTC.

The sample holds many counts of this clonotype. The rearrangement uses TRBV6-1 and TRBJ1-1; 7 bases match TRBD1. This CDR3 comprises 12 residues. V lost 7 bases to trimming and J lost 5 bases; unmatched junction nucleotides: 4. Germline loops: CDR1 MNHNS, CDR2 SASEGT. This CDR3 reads CASIPRGTEAFF. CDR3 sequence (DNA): TGTGCCAGCATCCCCAGGGGGACTGAAGCTTTCTTT.

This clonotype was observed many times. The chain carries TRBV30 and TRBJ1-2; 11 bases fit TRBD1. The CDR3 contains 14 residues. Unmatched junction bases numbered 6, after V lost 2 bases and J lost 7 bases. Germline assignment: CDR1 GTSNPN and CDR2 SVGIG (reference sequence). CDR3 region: CAWSQGQGAFGYTF. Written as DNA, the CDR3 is TGTGCCTGGAGTCAAGGACAGGGGGCATTTGGCTACACCTTC.

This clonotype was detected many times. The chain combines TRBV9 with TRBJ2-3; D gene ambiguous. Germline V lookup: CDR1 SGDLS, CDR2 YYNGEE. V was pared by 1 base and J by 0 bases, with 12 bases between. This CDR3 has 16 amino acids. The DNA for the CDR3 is TGTGCCAGCAGCGTATTACCTCCCCCTAGCACAGATACGCAGTATTTT. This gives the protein CASSVLPPPSTDTQYF. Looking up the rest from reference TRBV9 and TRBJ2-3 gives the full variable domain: DSGVTQTPKHLITATGQRVTLRCSPRSGDLSVYWYQQSLDQGLQFLIQYYNGEERAKGNILERFSAQQFPDLHSELNLSSLELGDSALYFCASSVLPPPSTDTQYFGPGTRLTVL.

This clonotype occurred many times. The CDR3 reads CASSPLVGEAFF. Written as DNA, the CDR3 is TGTGCCAGCAGCCCGTTGGTCGGTGAAGCTTTCTTT. This sequence joins TRBV7-9 and TRBJ1-1; D unclear. Trimming cost V 5 bases and J 7 bases, with 11 bases left between them. The CDR3 spans 12 residues. Germline CDR1 reads SEHNR; CDR2 reads FQNEAQ (reference sequence). Filled out from reference TRBV7-9 and TRBJ1-1, the complete variable domain reads DTGVSQNPRHKITKRGQNVTFRCDPISEHNRLYWYRQTLGQGPEFLTYFQNEAQLEKSRLLSDRFSAERPKGSFSTLEIQRTEQGDSAMYLCASSPLVGEAFFGQGTRLTVV.

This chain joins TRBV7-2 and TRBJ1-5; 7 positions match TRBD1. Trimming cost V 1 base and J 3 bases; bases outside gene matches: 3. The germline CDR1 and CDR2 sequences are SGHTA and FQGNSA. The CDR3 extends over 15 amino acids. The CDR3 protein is CASSLGGQFNQPQHF. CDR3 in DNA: TGTGCCAGCAGCTTAGGGGGACAGTTCAATCAGCCCCAGCATTTT.

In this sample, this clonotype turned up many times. As DNA, the CDR3 is TGTGCCAGCAGCTTGGGACCCCCGGGACAGGGTGTCGATGAGCAGTTCTTC. Protein product: CASSLGPPGQGVDEQFF. V and J are TRBV7-6 and TRBJ2-1; 9 positions match TRBD1. CDR1 is SGHVS, CDR2 FNYEAQ, per germline. The junction had 14 bases not matched to a gene; V was cut back by 3 bases and J by 8 bases. The CDR3 contains 17 residues.

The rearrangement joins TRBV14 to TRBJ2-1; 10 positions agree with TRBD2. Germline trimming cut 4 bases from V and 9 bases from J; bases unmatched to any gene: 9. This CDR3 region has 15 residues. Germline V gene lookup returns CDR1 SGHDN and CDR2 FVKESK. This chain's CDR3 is CASSPQLAGIGEQFF. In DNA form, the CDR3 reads TGTGCCAGCAGCCCTCAACTAGCGGGAATAGGTGAGCAGTTCTTC.

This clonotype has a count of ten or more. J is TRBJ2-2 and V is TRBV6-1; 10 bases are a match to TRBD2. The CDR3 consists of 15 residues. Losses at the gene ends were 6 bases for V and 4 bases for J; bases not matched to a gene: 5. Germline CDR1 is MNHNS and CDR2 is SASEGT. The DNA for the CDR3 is TGTGCCAGCAGCCTCGGGACTAGCGTCACCGGGGAGCTGTTTTTT. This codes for CASSLGTSVTGELFF.